Listed here are 18 T cell receptor beta chains from one sample, sequenced in a study of blood T cell repertoires in COVID-19 (dated by TCRdb to the early 2020s). To prepare the library, the immunoSEQ multiplex PCR assay was applied. The clones in this table, taken by TCRdb from immuneACCESS, are in-frame only. Not every clone is retained; where verified, under half of the shortfall comes from an unresolved V gene, and the cause of the rest is unknown. This sample holds 50,000 to 70,000 clones; about 88% were observed only once. The leading ten clones occupy about a sixth of the sample. The specimen was peripheral blood. These receptors all come from a man between 70 and 80 years old with active COVID-19.

The chain combines TRBV7-8 with TRBJ2-6; perhaps TRBD2 as D (6 bases). There are 18 residues in the CDR3. Germline assignment: CDR1 SGHVS and CDR2 FQNEAQ. V lost 4 bases to trimming and J lost 0 bases, with 16 bases between them. The CDR3: CASSSGGQGSSGANVLTF. For the CDR3, the DNA is TGTGCCAGCAGCTCCGGGGGTCAGGGAAGCTCTGGGGCCAACGTCCTGACTTTC.

The chain links TRBV2 to TRBJ1-3, with D possibly TRBD1 on 6 matching bases. Germline loops: CDR1 SNHLY, CDR2 FYNNEI. The CDR3 sequence is 14 residues long. Trimming removed 6 bases at V and 0 bases at J, with 9 bases between. The CDR3 nucleotides read TGTGCCAGCAGACTGGGGGCCTCTGGAAACACCATATATTTT. This translates into CASRLGASGNTIYF. Complete variable domain (other parts from reference TRBV2 and TRBJ1-3): EPEVTQTPSHQVTQMGQEVILRCVPISNHLYFYWYRQILGQKVEFLVSFYNNEISEKSEIFDDQFSVERPDGSNFTLKIRSTKLEDSAMYFCASRLGASGNTIYFGEGSWLTVV.

V and J are TRBV28 and TRBJ2-7; 7 bases map to TRBD1. The germline V gene has CDR1 MDHEN and CDR2 SYDVKM. This CDR3 is built from 13 residues. V dropped 3 bases and J dropped 6; count of bases not matched to a gene: 5. CDR3 sequence: CASSFRNRGEQYF. Written as DNA, the CDR3 is TGTGCCAGCAGTTTCCGCAACAGGGGCGAGCAGTACTTC.

The table lists this clone with a few counts. The chain links TRBV29-1 to TRBJ1-1; 7 nucleotides align to TRBD1. Germline CDR1 reads SQVTM; CDR2 reads ANQGSEA. The CDR3 is 14 residues long. V gave up 6 bases and J gave up 1 base; unmatched junction bases: 8. The CDR3 DNA is TGCAGCGTGGTCGGTGGGGACAGGAACACTGAAGCTTTCTTT. Translation: CSVVGGDRNTEAFF.

The CDR3 sequence is CASSQDLGRGTYEQYF. In DNA form, the CDR3 reads TGTGCCAGCAGCCAAGATCTTGGTAGGGGGACCTACGAGCAGTACTTC. V is TRBV3-1 (or the pseudogene TRBV3-2) and J is TRBJ2-7; perhaps TRBD1 as D (6 bases). Trimming pared 0 bases from V and 2 bases from J, leaving 14 bases between. Germline lookup yields CDR1 LGHDT and CDR2 YNNKEL (reference sequence). The CDR3 has 16 residues.

A note on this clone: The DNA is omitted, as the CDR3 cannot be located on it reliably, and the CDR3 follows TCRdb's listing. The chain uses TRBV5-5 and TRBJ1-5. The length of the CDR3 is 18 amino acids, counting both ends. Germline V gives CDR1 SGHKS, CDR2 YYEKEE (reference sequence). The CDR3 spells CASSTSAREEYRNQPQHF.

The chain recombines TRBV7-9 with TRBJ2-3, with D unresolved. Germline lookup yields CDR1 SEHNR and CDR2 FQNEAQ (reference sequence). Trimming cost V 1 base and J 6 bases, with 8 bases left between them. The CDR3 extends over 13 amino acids. The CDR3 DNA sequence: TGTGCCAGCAGCTTAGAAGTTGAGGATACGCAGTATTTT. The encoded protein is CASSLEVEDTQYF.

This clone was picked up a small number of times. The chain recombines TRBV5-1 with TRBJ1-2; D is unresolved. Germline V lookup: CDR1 SGHRS, CDR2 YFSETQ. This CDR3 spans 15 amino acids. Trimming shortened V by 3 bases and J by 0 bases, and 12 bases separated the two germline ends. CDR3 sequence reads: CASSSSGATNYGYTF. For the CDR3, the DNA is TGCGCCAGCAGCTCGTCCGGAGCGACTAACTATGGCTACACCTTC.

V gene TRBV28 combines with J gene TRBJ2-1, with D perhaps TRBD2 (6 bases). Germline V CDR1 and CDR2: MDHEN, SYDVKM. Deletions cut 4 bases from V and 1 base from J, with 11 bases between. This CDR3 is 15 amino acids long. CDR3 protein: CASSSFSGSYNEQFF. The CDR3 DNA reads as TGTGCCAGCAGTTCCTTTAGCGGTTCCTACAATGAGCAGTTCTTC.

The V call is TRBV4-1, the J call TRBJ2-2; TRBD1 might be the D (6 bases). The V and J ends lost 4 bases and 1 base respectively, with 10 bases between them. The CDR3 contains 15 residues. The germline V gene encodes CDR1 MGHRA and CDR2 YSYEKL. CDR3 nucleotide sequence: TGCGCCAGCAGCCCGGGACATAAGAACACCGGGGAGCTGTTTTTT. Translated: CASSPGHKNTGELFF.

J is TRBJ2-6 and V is TRBV5-1, with D perhaps matching TRBD2 (6 bases). The CDR3 is 18 residues long. Looked up from germline, CDR1 is SGHRS and CDR2 is YFSETQ. Deletions cut 0 bases from V and 0 bases from J, with 13 bases between. The CDR3 is CASSLGPGLSSGANVLTF. DNA for the CDR3: TGCGCCAGCAGCTTGGGGCCGGGACTTAGCTCTGGGGCCAACGTCCTGACTTTC.

The V gene is TRBV9, the J gene TRBJ2-1, with a possible D match to TRBD1 (7 bases). Deletions cut 3 bases from V and 10 bases from J, with 20 bases between. The germline gives CDR1 SGDLS, CDR2 YYNGEE. The CDR3 is made up of 15 amino acids. Here the CDR3 reads CASSAPGEGAGEQFF. DNA for the CDR3: TGTGCCAGCAGCGCCCCGGGAGAGGGGGCAGGGGAGCAGTTCTTC.

The chain has TRBV7-2 and TRBJ2-3, with TRBD1 matching over 10 bases. With V trimmed by 4 bases and J by 2 bases, 3 bases remained unmatched. There are 15 residues in the CDR3. Germline CDR1 SGHTA, CDR2 FQGNSA. The CDR3, as DNA: TGTGCCAGCAGCTGGGACAGGGGACCCACAGATACGCAGTATTTT. It is translated as CASSWDRGPTDTQYF.

J is TRBJ2-6 and V is TRBV28; D remains ambiguous. V lost 3 bases, J lost 2 bases, and 8 bases lay in between. Per germline, CDR1 MDHEN and CDR2 SYDVKM. The CDR3 totals 15 residues. The CDR3 is CASSLNSPGANVLTF. CDR3 coding DNA: TGTGCCAGCAGTTTGAACAGTCCTGGGGCCAACGTCCTGACTTTC.

The chain links TRBV10-3 to TRBJ1-1; D ambiguous. V was cut by 11 bases and J by 3 bases, with 19 bases left in between. In germline, CDR1 is ENHRY, CDR2 SYGVKD. The CDR3 is 14 amino acids. In nucleotides, the CDR3 is TGTGCCGCCCAGCAGAGTCGGGGTGACACTGAAGCTTTCTTT. Translated: CAAQQSRGDTEAFF.

This clone occurred once. The chain links TRBV19 to TRBJ1-6; a weak D match, TRBD1 (6 bases). This CDR3 spans 14 amino acids. Per germline, CDR1 LNHDA and CDR2 SQIVND (reference sequence). Trimming took 8 bases from V and 10 from J, leaving 18 bases between them. CDR3 coding DNA: TGTGCCAGTGGAGAACAGGGCTCCCAATCACCCCTCCACTTT. Translated, it gives CASGEQGSQSPLHF.

The rearrangement joins TRBV5-6 to TRBJ2-7; no clear D. V gave up 0 bases and J gave up 2 bases, with 6 bases separating them. The CDR3 totals 13 residues. Germline-derived CDR1 and CDR2 are SGHDT and YYEEEE. CDR3 DNA: TGTGCCAGCAGCTTGGTAGACACCTACGAGCAGTACTTC. This gives the protein CASSLVDTYEQYF. Based on the CDR3 plus reference TRBV5-6 and TRBJ2-7, the full variable domain is DAGVTQSPTHLIKTRGQQVTLRCSPKSGHDTVSWYQQALGQGPQFIFQYYEEEERQRGNFPDRFSGHQFPNYSSELNVNALLLGDSALYLCASSLVDTYEQYFGPGTRLTVT.

The chain recombines TRBV6-5 with TRBJ1-4; D may be TRBD1 (6 bases). Trimming took off 7 bases at V and 7 bases at J, with 19 bases between the two ends. CDR1 is MNHEY and CDR2 is SVGAGI in the germline V gene. The CDR3 runs to 15 residues. The CDR3 nucleotides are TGTGCCAGCAAAGGTCTGAGGGGGACCGGTGAAAAACTGTTTTTT. Protein product: CASKGLRGTGEKLFF.